Following are 12 T cell receptor beta chains from one sample sequenced in a study of cytomegalovirus exposure and HLA in healthy donors. The PCR employed 60 Vbeta primers together with 13 Jbeta primers. Sequencing used immunoSEQ multiplex PCR; TCRdb keeps in-frame clones, though not all of them. The sample records about 120,000 clones, around 77% being singletons. Specimen: PBMCs. These receptors all come from a man aged 18-30 years in good health and CMV-seropositive.

J is TRBJ2-5 and V is TRBV15; possibly TRBD1 for D (5 bases). The germline CDR1 and CDR2 sequences are LNHNV and YYDKDF (reference sequence). This CDR3 is 14 amino acids long. V lost 5 bases, J lost 5 bases, and 15 bases lay in between. This CDR3 reads CATSEGAQLETQYF. The CDR3 DNA sequence: TGTGCCACCAGCGAAGGGGCCCAGTTGGAGACCCAGTACTTC.

This sequence joins TRBV21-1 and TRBJ2-5; the table's D call TRBD1 went unverified against the DNA. TRBV21-1 is listed as a pseudogene. This CDR3 is built from 14 residues. CDR3 loop: CASPLSDREETQYF. Here the CDR3 DNA reads TGTGCCAGTCCTTTGTCGGACAGAGAAGAGACCCAGTACTTC.

The chain employs TRBV2 and TRBJ1-4; D might be TRBD1 (5 bases). CDR3 length: 14 residues. V shed 2 bases and J shed 7 bases, with 11 bases lying between them. Germline V lookup: CDR1 SNHLY, CDR2 FYNNEI. The CDR3 region is CASSEIQGGEKLFF. CDR3 sequence (DNA): TGTGCCAGCAGTGAAATCCAGGGCGGTGAAAAACTGTTTTTT.

The chain combines TRBV6-5 with TRBJ1-4; tentatively, D is TRBD1 (6 bases). V lost 11 bases and J lost 4, with 14 bases in between. This CDR3 spans 13 amino acids. The germline gives CDR1 MNHEY, CDR2 SVGAGI. This CDR3 is CAREGGLNEKLFF. CDR3 bases: TGTGCCCGAGAGGGGGGGCTTAATGAAAAACTGTTTTTT.

The rearrangement joins TRBV6-6 to TRBJ2-1; D perhaps matches TRBD1 (7 bases). In germline, CDR1 is MNHNY, CDR2 SVGAGI (reference sequence). With 8 bases removed from V and 3 bases from J, the gap between germline ends came to 14 bases. The CDR3 sequence is 14 residues long. The CDR3 DNA reads TGTGCCAGCCTGCGACAGGGAGGCTACAATGAGCAGTTCTTC. Protein: CASLRQGGYNEQFF.

This clone was detected a few times. This chain uses TRBV27 with TRBJ1-5, with 8 bases aligning to TRBD1. CDR1 is MNHEY and CDR2 is SMNVEV in the germline V gene (reference sequence). The CDR3 is 15 amino acids. The V segment lost 0 bases and the J segment 5 bases; nucleotides outside the gene matches: 3. CDR3 protein: CASSLSGTGDQPQHF. The CDR3 DNA follows: TGTGCCAGCAGTTTATCTGGGACAGGAGATCAGCCCCAGCATTTT.

This chain joins TRBV7-9 and TRBJ2-5; 8 positions agree with TRBD2. The CDR3 extends over 15 amino acids. Germline lookup yields CDR1 SEHNR and CDR2 FQNEAQ (reference sequence). The V gene end was trimmed by 1 base and the J gene end by 4 bases; junction bases not matched to a gene: 5. In nucleotides, the CDR3 is TGTGCCAGCAGCTTAGTGGTAGCGGGACGAGAGACCCAGTACTTC. Its translation is CASSLVVAGRETQYF.

The rearrangement uses TRBV9 and TRBJ1-6, with 8 bases that match TRBD1. The V segment lost 5 bases and the J segment 5 bases; nucleotides outside the gene matches: 9. The CDR3 totals 16 residues. In germline, CDR1 is SGDLS, CDR2 YYNGEE. The CDR3: CASRGQAGLDNSPLHF. In DNA form, the CDR3 reads TGTGCCAGCAGGGGACAGGCGGGGTTAGATAATTCACCCCTCCACTTT.

The chain carries TRBV11-2 and TRBJ2-2; a possible D gene is TRBD1 (5 bases). This CDR3 spans 13 amino acids. Trimming removed 5 bases at V and 6 bases at J, with 10 bases between. Germline CDR1 SGHAT, CDR2 FQNNGV. This CDR3 is CASSADSSGELFF. In nucleotides, the CDR3 is TGTGCCAGCAGCGCCGACAGCTCCGGGGAGCTGTTTTTT.

The rearrangement joins TRBV7-3 to TRBJ1-5; 7 bases match TRBD1. The germline CDR1 and CDR2 sequences are SGHTA and FQGTGA. The V gene end was trimmed by 3 bases and the J gene end by 4 bases; junction bases not matched to a gene: 12. This CDR3 region has 17 residues. This CDR3 is CASSFFYDRERNQPQHF. The CDR3 bases are TGTGCCAGCAGCTTCTTCTACGACAGGGAAAGGAATCAGCCCCAGCATTTT.

The chain recombines TRBV25-1 with TRBJ2-7, with 7 bases aligning to TRBD2. CDR1 is MGHDK and CDR2 is SYGVNS in the germline V gene. The V segment lost 2 bases and the J segment 6 bases; nucleotides outside the gene matches: 7. The CDR3 length is 14 residues. CDR3 nucleotides: TGTGCCAGCAGTGAAGCAGGGAGGGTCGGCGAGCAGTACTTC. Translated: CASSEAGRVGEQYF.

The genes are TRBV27 and TRBJ2-7; 10 bases are shared with TRBD1. Germline lookup yields CDR1 MNHEY and CDR2 SMNVEV (reference sequence). The CDR3 loop spans 15 amino acids. Trimming at V came to 1 base and at J to 2 bases, leaving 2 bases not matched to a gene. In DNA form, the CDR3 reads TGTGCCAGCAGTTTATACGGACAGGGGGCCTACGAGCAGTACTTC. It specifies CASSLYGQGAYEQYF.